This record concerns one TCR beta chain sequence. This sample is drawn from a study of blood T cell repertoires in COVID-19. Study summary: Acute-phase and convalescent COVID-19 samples originated in the United States, Italy and Spain.

CDR3 size: 15 residues. Germline CDR1 reads KGHSH; CDR2 reads LQKENI. The V gene lost 3 bases and the J gene lost 4 bases, with 15 bases spanning the gap. Sequenced by immunoSEQ multiplex PCR; TCRdb stores in-frame clones only, minus some. The top ten clones hold about 5.7% of a sample with fewer than 350,000 clones, roughly nine tenths of them seen once. Recovery among Cohort 3 donors was established by two negative PCRs, clearance, or symptom resolution. The clonotype comes from a middle-aged woman who had recovered from COVID-19. The V call is TRBV18, the J call TRBJ2-5; D perhaps matches TRBD1 (6 bases). The source material was PBMCs or T cells enriched from blood (not recorded which). The DNA of the CDR3 is TGTGCCAGCTCACCCCGGCAGGGGCCAGGAGAGACCCAGTACTTC. Translated, it gives CASSPRQGPGETQYF.